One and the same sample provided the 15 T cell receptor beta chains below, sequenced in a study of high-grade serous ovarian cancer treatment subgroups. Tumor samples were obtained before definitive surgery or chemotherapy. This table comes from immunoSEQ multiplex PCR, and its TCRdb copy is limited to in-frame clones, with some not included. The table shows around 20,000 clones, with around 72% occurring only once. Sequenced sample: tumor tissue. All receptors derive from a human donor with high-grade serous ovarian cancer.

CDR3 sequence reads: CASRDESYEQYF. CDR3 nucleotide sequence: TGTGCCAGCAGGGACGAATCCTACGAGCAGTACTTC. This sequence joins TRBV5-4 and TRBJ2-7; D not certain. V was shortened by 5 bases and J by 1 base, with 7 bases between the two germline ends. This CDR3 region has 12 residues. Germline-derived CDR1 and CDR2 are SGHNT and YYREEE (reference sequence).

The CDR3 DNA reads TGTGCCAGCAGCCCCGGGGGCGGGGGGGAGGCCTACAATGAGCAGTTCTTC. Its protein is CASSPGGGGEAYNEQFF. The rearrangement uses TRBV7-2 and TRBJ2-1; 9 bases match TRBD2. In germline, CDR1 is SGHTA, CDR2 FQGNSA. The ends lost 5 bases at V and 2 bases at J; junction bases unmatched: 10. The CDR3 runs 17 residues.

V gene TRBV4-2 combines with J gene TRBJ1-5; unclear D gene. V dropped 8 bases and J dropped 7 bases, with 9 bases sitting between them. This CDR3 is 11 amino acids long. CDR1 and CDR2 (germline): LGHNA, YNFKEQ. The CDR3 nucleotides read TGTGCCAGCGGCTGGGGACAGCCCCAGCATTTT. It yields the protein CASGWGQPQHF.

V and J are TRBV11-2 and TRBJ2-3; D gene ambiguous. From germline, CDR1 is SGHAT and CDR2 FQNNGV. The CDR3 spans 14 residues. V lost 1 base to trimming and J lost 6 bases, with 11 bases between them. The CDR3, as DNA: TGTGCCAGCAGCTTAGCTGCGCCCTCGGATACGCAGTATTTT. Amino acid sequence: CASSLAAPSDTQYF.

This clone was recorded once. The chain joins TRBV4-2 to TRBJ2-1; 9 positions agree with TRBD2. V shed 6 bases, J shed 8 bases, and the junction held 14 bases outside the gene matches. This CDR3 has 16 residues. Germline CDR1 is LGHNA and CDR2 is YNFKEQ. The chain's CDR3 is CASSGTLAGTGDEQFF. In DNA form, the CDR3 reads TGTGCCAGCAGTGGAACCCTAGCGGGAACGGGGGATGAGCAGTTCTTC.

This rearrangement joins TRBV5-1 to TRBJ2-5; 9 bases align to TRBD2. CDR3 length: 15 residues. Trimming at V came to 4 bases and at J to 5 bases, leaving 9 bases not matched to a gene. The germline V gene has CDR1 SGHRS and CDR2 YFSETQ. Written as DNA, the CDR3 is TGCGCCAGCAGCCCGGGGACTAGCCCCACCGAGACCCAGTACTTC. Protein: CASSPGTSPTETQYF.

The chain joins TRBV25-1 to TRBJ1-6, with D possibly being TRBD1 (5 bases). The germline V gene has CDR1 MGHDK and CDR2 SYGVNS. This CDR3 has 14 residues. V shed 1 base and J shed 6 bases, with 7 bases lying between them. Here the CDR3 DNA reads TGTGCCAGCAGTGAATTCAGGGCTAATTCACCCCTCCACTTT. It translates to CASSEFRANSPLHF.

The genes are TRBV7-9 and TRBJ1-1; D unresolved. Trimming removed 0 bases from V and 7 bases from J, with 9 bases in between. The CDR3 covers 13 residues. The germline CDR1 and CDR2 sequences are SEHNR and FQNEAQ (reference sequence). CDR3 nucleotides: TGTGCCAGCAGCTTAGCTGTAACGTTTGAAGCTTTCTTT. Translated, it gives CASSLAVTFEAFF.

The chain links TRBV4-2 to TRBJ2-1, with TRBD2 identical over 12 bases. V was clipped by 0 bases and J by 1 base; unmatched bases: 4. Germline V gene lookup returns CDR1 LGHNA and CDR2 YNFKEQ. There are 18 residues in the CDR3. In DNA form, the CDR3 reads TGTGCCAGCAGCCAAGATCTGCTAGCGGGGGGGTCCTACAATGAGCAGTTCTTC. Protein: CASSQDLLAGGSYNEQFF.

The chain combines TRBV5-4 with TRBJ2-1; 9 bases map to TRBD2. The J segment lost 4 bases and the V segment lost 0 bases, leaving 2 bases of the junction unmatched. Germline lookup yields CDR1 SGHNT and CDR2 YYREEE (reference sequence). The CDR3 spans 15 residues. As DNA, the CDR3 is TGTGCCAGCAGCTTGGGTCTAGCGGGATACAATGAGCAGTTCTTC. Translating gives CASSLGLAGYNEQFF.

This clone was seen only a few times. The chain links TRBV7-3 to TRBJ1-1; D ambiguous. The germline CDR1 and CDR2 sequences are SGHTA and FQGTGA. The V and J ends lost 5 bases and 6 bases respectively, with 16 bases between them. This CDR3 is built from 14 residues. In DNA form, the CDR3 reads TGTGCCAGCAGCAGAGACGGTGGGAGCTCTGAAGCTTTCTTT. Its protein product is CASSRDGGSSEAFF. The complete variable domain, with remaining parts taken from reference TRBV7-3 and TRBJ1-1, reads GAGVSQTPSNKVTEKGKYVELRCDPISGHTALYWYRQSLGQGPEFLIYFQGTGAADDSGLPNDRFFAVRPEGSVSTLKIQRTERGDSAVYLCASSRDGGSSEAFFGQGTRLTVV.

The DNA of the CDR3 is TGTGCCAGTAGCAGTGCGGGAGGGCCCTTCGATACGCAGTATTTT. It codes for CASSSAGGPFDTQYF. This chain links TRBV19 with TRBJ2-3, with TRBD2 matching over 9 bases. Trimming removed 6 bases from V and 6 bases from J; junction bases left unmatched: 10. CDR3 length equals 15 residues. Germline CDR1 and CDR2: LNHDA and SQIVND (reference sequence). Full variable domain (rest looked up from reference TRBV19 and TRBJ2-3): DGGITQSPKYLFRKEGQNVTLSCEQNLNHDAMYWYRQDPGQGLRLIYYSQIVNDFQKGDIAEGYSVSREKKESFPLTVTSAQKNPTAFYLCASSSAGGPFDTQYFGPGTRLTVL.

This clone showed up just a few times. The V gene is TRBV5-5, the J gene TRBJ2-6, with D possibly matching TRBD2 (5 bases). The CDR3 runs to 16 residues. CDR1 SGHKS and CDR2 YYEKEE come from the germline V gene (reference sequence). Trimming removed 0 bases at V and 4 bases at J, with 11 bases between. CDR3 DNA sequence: TGTGCCAGCAGCTTGGTAGCGTCGGCCGGGGCCAACGTCCTGACTTTC. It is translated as CASSLVASAGANVLTF.

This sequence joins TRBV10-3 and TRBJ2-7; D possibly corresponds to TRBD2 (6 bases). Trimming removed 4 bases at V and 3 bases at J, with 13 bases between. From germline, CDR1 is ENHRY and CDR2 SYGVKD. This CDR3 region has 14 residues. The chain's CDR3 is CAISAGTGDYEQYF. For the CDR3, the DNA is TGTGCCATCAGTGCCGGGACGGGAGACTACGAGCAGTACTTC.

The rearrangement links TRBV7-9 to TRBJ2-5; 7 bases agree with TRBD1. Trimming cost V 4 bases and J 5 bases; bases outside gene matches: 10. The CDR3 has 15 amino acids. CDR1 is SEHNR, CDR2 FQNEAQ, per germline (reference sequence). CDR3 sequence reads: CASSYSGSQGETQYF. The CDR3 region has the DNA TGTGCCAGCAGCTATTCAGGGTCACAGGGGGAGACCCAGTACTTC.